The 24 T cell receptor beta chains in this list originate from one sample, sequenced in a study of OX40 agonist ivuxolimab in advanced cancers. The protocol was immunoSEQ multiplex PCR, while the TCRdb copy is restricted to in-frame clones and leaves out a portion. This table holds over 75,000 clones, about 90% found once. Source: CD4+ or CD8+ T cells sorted from blood, taken in a trial of the OX40 agonist ivuxolimab. Receptor source: an adult with an advanced solid tumor such as melanoma, head and neck, liver or kidney cancer.

J is TRBJ1-2 and V is TRBV10-3; tentatively, D is TRBD1 (6 bases). The V gene's germline CDR1 is ENHRY and CDR2 SYGVKD. CDR3 length equals 14 residues. Trimming left V 11 bases short and J 4 bases short, with 20 bases between. The CDR3 is CASLGEVRGYGYTF. CDR3 sequence (DNA): TGTGCCTCCCTCGGGGAAGTCAGGGGCTATGGCTACACCTTC.

J is TRBJ1-5 and V is TRBV5-1; no firm D call. CDR1 and CDR2 (germline): SGHRS, YFSETQ. V was trimmed by 4 bases and J by 6 bases, leaving 14 bases between them. This CDR3 has 14 amino acids. The CDR3 protein is CASSPEVNSQPQHF. CDR3 DNA sequence: TGCGCCAGCAGCCCAGAGGTGAATAGTCAGCCCCAGCATTTT.

The V and J genes are TRBV6-6 and TRBJ2-4, with 8 bases aligning to TRBD2. This CDR3 has 15 amino acids. Germline V lookup: CDR1 MNHNY, CDR2 SVGAGI (reference sequence). The ends lost 6 bases at V and 5 bases at J; junction bases unmatched: 9. The CDR3 protein is CASRTAGAEENIQYF. Written as DNA, the CDR3 is TGTGCCAGCAGGACAGCGGGAGCGGAGGAAAACATTCAGTACTTC.

This clone was recorded a few times. V and J are TRBV19 and TRBJ1-2; the D is unclear. Germline CDR1 and CDR2: LNHDA and SQIVND (reference sequence). The CDR3 is made up of 17 amino acids. Between the trimmed V and J ends, which lost 2 bases and 6 bases, there was a span of 22 bases. The CDR3 loop reads CASSISKTWFDNDGYTF. The CDR3 bases are TGTGCCAGTAGTATATCAAAGACATGGTTTGATAATGATGGCTACACCTTC. Complete variable domain (other parts from reference TRBV19 and TRBJ1-2): DGGITQSPKYLFRKEGQNVTLSCEQNLNHDAMYWYRQDPGQGLRLIYYSQIVNDFQKGDIAEGYSVSREKKESFPLTVTSAQKNPTAFYLCASSISKTWFDNDGYTFGSGTRLTVV.

The CDR3 loop reads CASSQDSRPSGANVLTF. In DNA form, the CDR3 reads TGCGCCAGCAGCCAAGATTCCCGACCGTCTGGGGCCAACGTCCTGACTTTC. The chain joins TRBV4-3 to TRBJ2-6; D remains ambiguous. V was pared by 0 bases and J by 1 base, with 10 bases between. The CDR3 has 17 amino acids. CDR1 is LGHNA and CDR2 is YSLEER in the germline V gene.

The V gene is TRBV18, the J gene TRBJ1-1; D may be TRBD1 (6 bases). CDR1 is KGHSH and CDR2 is LQKENI in the germline V gene. The germline V and J ends were trimmed by 5 bases and 7 bases, with 14 bases remaining between them. The CDR3 is 13 amino acids. CDR3 DNA sequence: TGTGCCAGCTCAGCTGGGACAACTCTTGAAGCTTTCTTT. Translating gives CASSAGTTLEAFF. The full variable domain, in which reference TRBV18 and TRBJ1-1 provide the parts outside the CDR3, is NAGVMQNPRHLVRRRGQEARLRCSPMKGHSHVYWYRQLPEEGLKFMVYLQKENIIDESGMPKERFSAEFPKEGPSILRIQQVVRGDSAAYFCASSAGTTLEAFFGQGTRLTVV.

The genes are TRBV2 and TRBJ1-3; TRBD1 matches at 9 bases. CDR1 is SNHLY, CDR2 FYNNEI, per germline. This CDR3 is 16 amino acids long. Trimming cost V 5 bases and J 0 bases; bases outside gene matches: 5. The CDR3 loop reads CASSTGTGNSGNTIYF. The CDR3 DNA is TGTGCCAGCAGTACCGGGACAGGGAACTCTGGAAACACCATATATTTT.

CDR3 in DNA: TGTGCCAGCAGCTTAGATCACAGGGGAGGCTTTGGCTACACCTTC. Its translation is CASSLDHRGGFGYTF. The J gene is TRBJ1-2, the V gene TRBV11-2, with TRBD1 identical over 7 bases. In germline, CDR1 is SGHAT, CDR2 FQNNGV. V trimming: 0 bases; J trimming: 7 bases; junction bases outside the gene matches: 8. CDR3 length: 15 residues.

The chain links TRBV19 to TRBJ1-4, with D perhaps matching TRBD1 (5 bases). CDR3 length: 17 amino acids. Germline values: CDR1 LNHDA, CDR2 SQIVND (reference sequence). Trimming left V 2 bases short and J 0 bases short, with 13 bases between. CDR3: CASSILGVEATNEKLFF. CDR3 bases: TGTGCCAGTAGTATACTGGGGGTGGAAGCAACTAATGAAAAACTGTTTTTT.

This rearrangement joins TRBV5-1 to TRBJ2-1; D perhaps matches TRBD1 (6 bases). The CDR3 is 16 amino acids. Trimming removed 5 bases from V and 4 bases from J, with 19 bases in between. CDR1 is SGHRS and CDR2 is YFSETQ in the germline V gene. This CDR3 is CASSWTAQTVYNEQFF. The CDR3 DNA reads TGCGCCAGCAGTTGGACAGCACAGACCGTTTACAATGAGCAGTTCTTC.

The chain employs TRBV27 and TRBJ1-2; D call uncertain. V lost 5 bases and J 4 bases, leaving 14 bases between the germline ends. This CDR3 is 14 amino acids long. The germline V gene has CDR1 MNHEY and CDR2 SMNVEV (reference sequence). The CDR3 bases are TGTGCCAGCAGTCCCTCGTACGGACTCTATGGCTACACCTTC. It yields the protein CASSPSYGLYGYTF.

In DNA form, the CDR3 reads TGTGCCAGCAGTGCCCGGGACAGGGGTGGCAATGAGCAGTTCTTC. Protein sequence: CASSARDRGGNEQFF. The chain recombines TRBV6-5 with TRBJ2-1, with TRBD1 matching over 10 bases. The germline CDR1 and CDR2 sequences are MNHEY and SVGAGI. The CDR3 loop spans 15 amino acids. The trim removed 5 bases at V and 6 bases at J, leaving 7 bases unmatched.

This clone was seen a handful of times. The V gene is TRBV9, the J gene TRBJ2-2; D is uncertain. The CDR3 has 11 residues. V was shortened by 6 bases and J by 6 bases, with 6 bases between the two germline ends. In germline, CDR1 is SGDLS, CDR2 YYNGEE. CDR3 in DNA: TGTGCCAGCACCGGACCCGGGGAGCTGTTTTTT. Its translation is CASTGPGELFF.

The V call is TRBV29-1, the J call TRBJ1-1; 8 nucleotides match TRBD1. Per the germline V gene, CDR1 is SQVTM and CDR2 is ANQGSEA. CDR3 size: 14 residues. With V trimmed by 1 base and J by 4 bases, 5 bases remained unmatched. In nucleotides, the CDR3 is TGCAGCGTTGAAGCCCTAACAGGGGGCACTGAAGCTTTCTTT. This sequence encodes CSVEALTGGTEAFF.

This chain connects TRBV30 to TRBJ1-2; tentative D call: TRBD1 (5 bases). Trimming stripped 3 bases from V and 0 bases from J, with 20 bases between. Germline V lookup: CDR1 GTSNPN, CDR2 SVGIG (reference sequence). The CDR3 totals 17 residues. CDR3 protein: CAWSQAPTGTSNYGYTF. The CDR3 DNA is TGTGCCTGGAGCCAAGCTCCAACCGGGACGTCTAACTATGGCTACACCTTC.

The rearrangement joins TRBV30 to TRBJ1-2; D uncertain. This CDR3 contains 13 residues. V was cut by 0 bases and J by 6 bases, with 11 bases left in between. Germline V gene lookup returns CDR1 GTSNPN and CDR2 SVGIG (reference sequence). The chain's CDR3 is CAWSVHREDGYTF. The CDR3 nucleotides are TGTGCCTGGAGTGTCCATCGGGAGGATGGCTACACCTTC.

V and J are TRBV19 and TRBJ1-3; D is undetermined. V was pared by 6 bases and J by 4 bases, with 7 bases between. The CDR3 is 12 residues long. Germline V gene sequence: CDR1 LNHDA, CDR2 SQIVND (reference sequence). CDR3 loop: CASSEEGNTIYF. The CDR3 DNA is TGTGCCAGTAGCGAAGAAGGAAACACCATATATTTT.

This clone was seen a single time. The gene calls are TRBV5-1 and TRBJ2-1, with 10 nucleotides matching TRBD2. The V and J ends lost 2 bases and 1 base, in that order; junction bases with no gene match: 3. Germline CDR1 is SGHRS and CDR2 is YFSETQ. CDR3 length equals 16 residues. Here the CDR3 reads CASSFGAGGSYNEQFF. The CDR3 nucleotides are TGCGCCAGCAGCTTTGGAGCGGGAGGGTCCTACAATGAGCAGTTCTTC.

The chain uses TRBV7-9 and TRBJ2-1; 10 nucleotides line up with TRBD2. Trimming removed 1 base from V and 7 bases from J; junction bases left unmatched: 13. The CDR3 spans 18 residues. Per germline, CDR1 SEHNR and CDR2 FQNEAQ (reference sequence). The CDR3 loop reads CASSLESYSGRARNEQFF. The CDR3 nucleotides are TGTGCCAGCAGCTTAGAATCGTACAGCGGGAGGGCCAGGAATGAGCAGTTCTTC.

The rearrangement joins TRBV4-1 to TRBJ2-7; D gene ambiguous. Trimming cost V 1 base and J 6 bases, with 16 bases left between them. The CDR3 spans 15 residues. Germline CDR1 reads MGHRA; CDR2 reads YSYEKL. CDR3 DNA sequence: TGCGCCAGCAGCCAAGGTCGTCTAGGATTGGGCGAGCAGTACTTC. Its translation is CASSQGRLGLGEQYF.

The chain links TRBV9 to TRBJ2-1; the D is unclear. The CDR3 is made up of 17 amino acids. The germline V gene has CDR1 SGDLS and CDR2 YYNGEE. V lost 4 bases to trimming and J lost 7 bases, with 24 bases between them. The DNA of the CDR3 is TGTGCCAGCAGCCCTCGGTGGGGTCTACCGGCCGGGAATGAGCAGTTCTTC. Its translation is CASSPRWGLPAGNEQFF.

The V gene is TRBV7-9, the J gene TRBJ2-5; no definite D call. The germline V and J ends were trimmed by 0 bases and 7 bases, with 12 bases remaining between them. The CDR3 covers 14 residues. CDR1 is SEHNR and CDR2 is FQNEAQ in the germline V gene (reference sequence). Here the CDR3 DNA reads TGTGCCAGCAGCTTAGCTAGTACACTGGCGACCCAGTACTTC. Its translation: CASSLASTLATQYF. The entire variable domain, with the rest obtained from reference TRBV7-9 and TRBJ2-5, is as follows: DTGVSQNPRHKITKRGQNVTFRCDPISEHNRLYWYRQTLGQGPEFLTYFQNEAQLEKSRLLSDRFSAERPKGSFSTLEIQRTEQGDSAMYLCASSLASTLATQYFGPGTRLLVL.

The DNA of the CDR3 is TGTGCCAGCAGCCTTACTAGCGGGAGGGAGACCCAGTACTTC. This sequence encodes CASSLTSGRETQYF. J is TRBJ2-5 and V is TRBV6-6; TRBD2 matches 12 bases. Looked up from germline, CDR1 is MNHNY and CDR2 is SVGAGI (reference sequence). Unmatched junction bases numbered 4, after V lost 6 bases and J lost 5 bases. The CDR3 extends over 14 amino acids.

The V call is TRBV15, the J call TRBJ2-3; weak D call: TRBD2 (6 bases). Trimming pared 2 bases from V and 4 bases from J, leaving 19 bases between. Germline CDR1 is LNHNV and CDR2 is YYDKDF (reference sequence). The CDR3 is 17 amino acids. Written as DNA, the CDR3 is TGTGCCACCAGCAGATACAATAGCGGAGAGGGCGCAGATACGCAGTATTTT. Its translation: CATSRYNSGEGADTQYF.